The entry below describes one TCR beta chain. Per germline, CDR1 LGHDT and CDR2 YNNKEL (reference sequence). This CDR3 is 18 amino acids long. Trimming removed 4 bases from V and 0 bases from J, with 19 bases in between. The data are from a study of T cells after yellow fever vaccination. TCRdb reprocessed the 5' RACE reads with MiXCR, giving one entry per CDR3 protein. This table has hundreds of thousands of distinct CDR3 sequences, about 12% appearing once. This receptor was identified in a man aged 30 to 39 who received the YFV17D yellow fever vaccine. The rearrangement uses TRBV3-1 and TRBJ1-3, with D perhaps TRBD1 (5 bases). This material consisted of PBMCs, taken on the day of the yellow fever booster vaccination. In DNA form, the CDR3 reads TGTGCCAGCAGCCTTAGCGGGGCAGTCCGGAGCTCTGGAAACACCATATATTTT. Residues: CASSLSGAVRSSGNTIYF.